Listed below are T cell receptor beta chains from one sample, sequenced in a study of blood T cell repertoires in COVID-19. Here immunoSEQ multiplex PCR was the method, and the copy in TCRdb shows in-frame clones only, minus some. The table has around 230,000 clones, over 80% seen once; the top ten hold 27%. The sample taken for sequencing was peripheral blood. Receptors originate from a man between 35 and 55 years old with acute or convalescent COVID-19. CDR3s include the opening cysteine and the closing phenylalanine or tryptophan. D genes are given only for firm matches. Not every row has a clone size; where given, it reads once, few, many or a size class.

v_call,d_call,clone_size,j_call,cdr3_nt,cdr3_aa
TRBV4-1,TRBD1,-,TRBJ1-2,TGCGCCAGCAGCTTAATTCCCGGGACAGATAACTATGGCTACACCTTC,CASSLIPGTDNYGYTF
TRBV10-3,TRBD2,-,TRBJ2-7,TGTGCCATCAGTGAGCCAGGACTAGCGAATTCCGAGCAGTACTTC,CAISEPGLANSEQYF
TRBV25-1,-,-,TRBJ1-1,TGTGCCAGCAGTGGCACAGGGAGGGGCACTGAAGCTTTCTTT,CASSGTGRGTEAFF
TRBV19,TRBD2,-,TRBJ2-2,TGTGCCACACCGTTAACTAGCGGGAGTACCGGGGAGCTGTTTTTT,CATPLTSGSTGELFF
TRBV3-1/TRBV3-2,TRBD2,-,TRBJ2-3,TGTGCCAGCAGCCAACGGAAGCGGGGCGTCACAGATACGCAGTATTTT,CASSQRKRGVTDTQYF
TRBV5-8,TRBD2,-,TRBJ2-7,TGTGCCAGCAGCACCTGGACTAGCGGTTACGAGCAGTACTTC,CASSTWTSGYEQYF
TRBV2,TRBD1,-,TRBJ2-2,TGTGCCAGCAGCGAAACAGGGGCCACCGGGGAGCTGTTTTTT,CASSETGATGELFF
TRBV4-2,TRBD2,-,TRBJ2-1,TGTGCCAGCAGCCACCTAGCGGGAGGGAGGAATGAGCAGTTCTTC,CASSHLAGGRNEQFF
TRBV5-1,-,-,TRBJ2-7,TGCGCCAGCAGTCTTGCGTTCTCCTACGAGCAGTACTTC,CASSLAFSYEQYF
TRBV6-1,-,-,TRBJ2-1,TGTGCCAGCAGTGATCCGGTGCGGTCCTACAATGAGCAGTTCTTC,CASSDPVRSYNEQFF
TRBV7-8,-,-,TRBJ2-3,TGTGCCAGCAGCTTAGAAGGGAGCCCCCGGGGAGATACGCAGTATTTT,CASSLEGSPRGDTQYF
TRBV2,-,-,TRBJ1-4,TGTGCCAGCACAAACAATCCGGGTGAAAAACTGTTTTTT,CASTNNPGEKLFF
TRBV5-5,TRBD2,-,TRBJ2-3,TGTGCCAGCAGCCCGACGGGGACTAGCGGCACAGATACGCAGTATTTT,CASSPTGTSGTDTQYF
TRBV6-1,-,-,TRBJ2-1,TGTGCCAGCAGTGATCTAGCGCTCTACAATGAGCAGTTCTTC,CASSDLALYNEQFF
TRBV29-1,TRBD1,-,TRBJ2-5,TGCAGCGTTGCCAGGACAGGTCAAGAGACCCAGTACTTC,CSVARTGQETQYF
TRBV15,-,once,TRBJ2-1,TGTGCCACCAGCAGAGATTCGAGCTCCTACAATGAGCAGTTCTTC,CATSRDSSSYNEQFF
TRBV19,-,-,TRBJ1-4,TGTGCCAGTAGTACCTTTACAACTAATGAAAAACTGTTTTTT,CASSTFTTNEKLFF
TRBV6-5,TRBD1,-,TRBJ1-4,TGTGCCAGCACCGGACAGGGTGGTGAAAAACTGTTTTTT,CASTGQGGEKLFF
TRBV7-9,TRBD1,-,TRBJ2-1,TGTGCCACTTCGGGACAGGGGGGGTTCAGCTCCTACAATGAGCAGTTCTTC,CATSGQGGFSSYNEQFF
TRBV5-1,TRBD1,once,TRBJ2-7,TGCGCCAGCAGCTATGACAGGGGCAACGAGCAGTACTTC,CASSYDRGNEQYF
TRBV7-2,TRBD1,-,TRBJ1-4,TGTGCCAGCAGCATGGACAGGATAAATGAAAAACTGTTTTTT,CASSMDRINEKLFF
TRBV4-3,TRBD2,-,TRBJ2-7,TGCGCCAGCAGCCAAGATCTGGGACTAGCGGGTCTCTCCTCCTACGAGCAGTACTTC,CASSQDLGLAGLSSYEQYF
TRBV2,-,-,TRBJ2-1,TGTGCCAGCAGTGAAGACCCAGAGGGTGAGCAGTTCTTC,CASSEDPEGEQFF
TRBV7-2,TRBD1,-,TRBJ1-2,TGTGCCAGCAGCTCGGGACAGAACTATGGCTACACCTTC,CASSSGQNYGYTF
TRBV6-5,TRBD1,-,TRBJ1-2,TGTGCCAGCAGGCGGGACAGGCTGGCCTACTATGGCTACACCTTC,CASRRDRLAYYGYTF
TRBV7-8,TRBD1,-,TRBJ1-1,TGTGCCAGCAGCTCGGGACAGGGGGTCGGGACTGAAGCTTTCTTT,CASSSGQGVGTEAFF
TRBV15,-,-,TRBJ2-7,TGTGCCACCAGCAGAGACAGCGAGACTTCCTACGAGCAGTACTTC,CATSRDSETSYEQYF
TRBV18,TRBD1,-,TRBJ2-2,TGTGCCAGCTCAACCGGGACAGCCCCGAACACCGGGGAGCTGTTTTTT,CASSTGTAPNTGELFF
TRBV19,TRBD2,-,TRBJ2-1,TGTGCCAGTCTGGAGACTAGCGGGAGCTATGAGCAGTTCTTC,CASLETSGSYEQFF
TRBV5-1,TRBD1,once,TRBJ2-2,TGCGCCAGCAGCCCTCGGACAGGGAGGTTTGACACCGGGGAGCTGTTTTTT,CASSPRTGRFDTGELFF
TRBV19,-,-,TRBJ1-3,TGTGCCAGTAGTATCAACCCCAGCTCTGGAAACACCATATATTTT,CASSINPSSGNTIYF
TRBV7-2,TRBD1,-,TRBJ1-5,TGTGCCAGCAGCTTAGTAGGGACAGGGAATAGCAATCAGCCCCAGCATTTT,CASSLVGTGNSNQPQHF
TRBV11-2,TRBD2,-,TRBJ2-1,TGTGCCAGCAGCTTCCTGGCGGGAGGTTCCAATGAGCAGTTCTTC,CASSFLAGGSNEQFF
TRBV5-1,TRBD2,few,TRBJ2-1,TGCGCCAGCAGACCCGGGACTAGCGGGAGCAATGAGCAGTTCTTC,CASRPGTSGSNEQFF
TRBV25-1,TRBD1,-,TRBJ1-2,TGTGCCAGCAGTGAACATCAGGGGGTTCAGGGCTACACCTTC,CASSEHQGVQGYTF
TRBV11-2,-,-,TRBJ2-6,TGTGCCAGCAGCTTATTTGCGAACTCTGGGGCCAACGTCCTGACTTTC,CASSLFANSGANVLTF
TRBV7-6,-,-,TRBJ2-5,TGTGCCAGCAGCCCCAGTCAGACCCAGTACTTC,CASSPSQTQYF
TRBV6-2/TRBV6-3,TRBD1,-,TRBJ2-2,TGTGCCAGCAGTTTAGGACAGGGAAACACCGGGGAGCTGTTTTTT,CASSLGQGNTGELFF
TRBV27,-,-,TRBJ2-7,TGTGCCAGCAGCCGGACAGTCACCTACGAGCAGTACTTC,CASSRTVTYEQYF
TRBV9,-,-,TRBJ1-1,TGTGCCAGCAGCATCAGTGGGGGACACCAAGCGGGAGATACTGAAGCTTTCTTT,CASSISGGHQAGDTEAFF
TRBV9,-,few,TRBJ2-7,TGTGCCAGCAGCGGGCCCTCGGGAGAGCAGTACTTC,CASSGPSGEQYF
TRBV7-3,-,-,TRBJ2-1,TGTGCCAGCAGCTTAATACCTAGCAGCTACAATGAGCAGTTCTTC,CASSLIPSSYNEQFF
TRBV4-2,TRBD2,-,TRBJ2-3,TGTGCCAGCAGCCAAGGGCTAGCGGGAGAGACAGATACGCAGTATTTT,CASSQGLAGETDTQYF
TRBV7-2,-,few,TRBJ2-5,TGTGCCAGCAGCTTACAGGGGCAAGAGACCCAGTACTTC,CASSLQGQETQYF
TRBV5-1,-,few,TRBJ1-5,TGCGCCAGCAGCCTTGGGACTGAGGATCAGCCCCAGCATTTT,CASSLGTEDQPQHF
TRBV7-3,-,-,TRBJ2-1,TGTGCCAGCAGCCCCGGTGGTGGCGCCGGGAACAATGAGCAGTTCTTC,CASSPGGGAGNNEQFF
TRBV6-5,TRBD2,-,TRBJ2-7,TGTGCCAGCAGTTACTCCTCTAGCGGGGCCTCCTACGAGCAGTACTTC,CASSYSSSGASYEQYF
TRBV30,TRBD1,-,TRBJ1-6,TGTGCCTGGAGAAGGGGGCTGTTCGATTCACCCCTCCACTTT,CAWRRGLFDSPLHF
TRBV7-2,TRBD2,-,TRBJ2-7,TGTGCCAGCAGCTTAGTAGCGGGAGGACCGAGCTCCTACGAGCAGTACTTC,CASSLVAGGPSSYEQYF
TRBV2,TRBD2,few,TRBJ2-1,TGTGCCAGCAGTGCCGACGAACTAGCGGGCTACAATGAGCAGTTCTTC,CASSADELAGYNEQFF
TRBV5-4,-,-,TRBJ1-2,TGTGCCAGCAGCTTGAGTCCGGGGGGAGGGTATGGCTACACCTTC,CASSLSPGGGYGYTF
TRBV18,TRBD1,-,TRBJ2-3,TGTGCCAGCTCACCTACAGGGGGCTCAGATACGCAGTATTTT,CASSPTGGSDTQYF
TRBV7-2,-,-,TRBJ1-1,TGTGCCAGCAGCTTCCCAGGGGTCATGAACACTGAAGCTTTCTTT,CASSFPGVMNTEAFF
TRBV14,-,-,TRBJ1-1,TGTGCCAGCAGCCTTAGACAACAAAACACTGAAGCTTTCTTT,CASSLRQQNTEAFF
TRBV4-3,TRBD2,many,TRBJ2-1,TGCGCCAGCAGCTACTCCACTAGCGGGGTACTCAATGAGCAGTTCTTC,CASSYSTSGVLNEQFF
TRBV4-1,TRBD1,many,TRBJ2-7,TGCGCCAGCAGCCACACGGACAGGGGCTACGAGCAGTACTTC,CASSHTDRGYEQYF
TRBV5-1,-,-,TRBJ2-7,TGCGCCAGCAGCCTATCTGGGCCGGGGAGCTCCTACGAGCAGTACTTC,CASSLSGPGSSYEQYF
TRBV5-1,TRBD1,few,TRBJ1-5,TGCGCCAGCAGCCTGACAGGGCTTAGCAATCAGCCCCAGCATTTT,CASSLTGLSNQPQHF
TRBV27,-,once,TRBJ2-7,TGTGCCAGCAGTTTAAACAGGGTGGGCCACGAGCAGTACTTC,CASSLNRVGHEQYF